The clone carrying this T cell receptor (beta chain) has just a few counts. The data were obtained in a study of T cell responses to AZD1222 COVID-19 vaccine. CDR1 is MGHRA, CDR2 YSYEKL, per germline. J was trimmed by 6 bases and V by 0 bases; bases with no gene match: 14. The CDR3 contains 17 residues. Profiling relied on immunoSEQ multiplex PCR, and the TCRdb table lists in-frame clones only, not all of them. Of 80,000 or so clones listed, 87% are singletons. The chain uses TRBV4-1 and TRBJ2-7, with TRBD2 identical over 7 bases. This TCR derives from an adult in good health. The sample here was peripheral blood, taken on day 0 of AZD1222 vaccination. CDR3 amino acids: CASSQDRERDRLPEQYF. CDR3 nucleotide sequence: TGCGCCAGCAGCCAAGATCGGGAGCGGGATCGGTTACCCGAGCAGTACTTC.